The 3 T cell receptor beta chains below all came from one sample that was sequenced in a study of immune evolution from preneoplasia to lung adenocarcinoma. The repertoire was sequenced with immunoSEQ multiplex PCR; TCRdb's copy has only in-frame clones and lacks some. The data hold 6,300 or so clones, with about four fifths observed a single time. Sequenced sample: FFPE lung adenocarcinoma in situ tissue. These TCRs come from a donor at least 70 years old with lung adenocarcinoma.

V gene TRBV19 combines with J gene TRBJ1-4, with a possible D match to TRBD1 (6 bases). From germline, CDR1 is LNHDA and CDR2 SQIVND (reference sequence). The ends were cut back, 6 bases at V and 3 bases at J, with 17 bases in the middle. The CDR3 has 16 amino acids. The CDR3 DNA is TGTGCCAGTAGAGAAAATGGGGGGCTCTCTAATGAAAAACTGTTTTTT. Translated, it gives CASRENGGLSNEKLFF.

This sequence joins TRBV6-5 and TRBJ1-1; D might be TRBD1 (6 bases). Trimming took 3 bases from V and 3 from J, leaving 11 bases between them. Germline assignment: CDR1 MNHEY and CDR2 SVGAGI. The CDR3 runs to 14 residues. CDR3 loop: CASSYRGQYTEAFF. CDR3 nucleotides: TGTGCCAGCAGTTATCGGGGGCAATACACTGAAGCTTTCTTT.

This sequence joins TRBV7-3 and TRBJ2-2; TRBD1 matches 8 bases. The junction had 12 bases not matched to a gene; V was cut back by 10 bases and J by 5 bases. This CDR3 comprises 15 residues. The germline V gene has CDR1 SGHTA and CDR2 FQGTGA. The CDR3 spells CATAYDRGGTGELFF. The CDR3 nucleotides read TGTGCCACCGCATATGACAGGGGTGGTACCGGGGAGCTGTTTTTT. Full variable domain (remainder filled in from reference TRBV7-3 and TRBJ2-2): GAGVSQTPSNKVTEKGKYVELRCDPISGHTALYWYRQSLGQGPEFLIYFQGTGAADDSGLPNDRFFAVRPEGSVSTLKIQRTERGDSAVYLCATAYDRGGTGELFFGEGSRLTVL.